The 4 T cell receptor beta chains below come from one sample, sequenced in a study of blood T cell repertoires in COVID-19. This table comes from immunoSEQ multiplex PCR, and its TCRdb copy is limited to in-frame clones, with some not included. The data hold 180,000 or so clones, with about 85% observed a single time. The specimen sequenced was peripheral blood. Receptors originate from a woman between 55 and 75 years old with acute or convalescent COVID-19.

Notes on this clone: This same CDR3 is encoded by further DNA sequences in the sample. The J gene is TRBJ1-1, the V gene TRBV7-9, with D uncertain. V lost 1 base and J 2 bases, leaving 8 bases between the germline ends. The CDR3 runs 14 residues. Germline V gene lookup returns CDR1 SEHNR and CDR2 FQNEAQ (reference sequence). CDR3 loop: CASSLETGNTEAFF. The CDR3 DNA reads as TGTGCCAGCAGCTTAGAAACGGGAAACACTGAAGCTTTCTTT.

The chain couples TRBV28 to TRBJ1-2, with 7 bases identical to TRBD1. V lost 4 bases to trimming and J lost 2 bases; unmatched junction nucleotides: 4. The CDR3 is 14 residues long. In germline, CDR1 is MDHEN, CDR2 SYDVKM. The CDR3 spells CASSSGTDNYGYTF. The CDR3 region has the DNA TGTGCCAGCAGTTCCGGGACAGACAACTATGGCTACACCTTC.

CDR3 nucleotide sequence: TGTGCCAGCAGCATGGGACAGGGGTCTGGAAACACCATATATTTT. It translates to CASSMGQGSGNTIYF. The chain couples TRBV13 to TRBJ1-3; 10 positions match TRBD1. Germline CDR1 PRHDT, CDR2 FYEKMQ (reference sequence). Trimming removed 5 bases from V and 1 base from J; junction bases left unmatched: 2. CDR3 length: 15 residues.

This clone showed up just a few times. This rearrangement joins TRBV30 to TRBJ1-4, with 7 bases that match TRBD1. Germline V CDR1 and CDR2: GTSNPN, SVGIG (reference sequence). The length of the CDR3 is 15 residues. The ends lost 2 bases at V and 0 bases at J; junction bases unmatched: 3. The CDR3 DNA reads TGTGCCTGGAGTAACGGACAGGCAACTAATGAAAAACTGTTTTTT. Translation: CAWSNGQATNEKLFF.